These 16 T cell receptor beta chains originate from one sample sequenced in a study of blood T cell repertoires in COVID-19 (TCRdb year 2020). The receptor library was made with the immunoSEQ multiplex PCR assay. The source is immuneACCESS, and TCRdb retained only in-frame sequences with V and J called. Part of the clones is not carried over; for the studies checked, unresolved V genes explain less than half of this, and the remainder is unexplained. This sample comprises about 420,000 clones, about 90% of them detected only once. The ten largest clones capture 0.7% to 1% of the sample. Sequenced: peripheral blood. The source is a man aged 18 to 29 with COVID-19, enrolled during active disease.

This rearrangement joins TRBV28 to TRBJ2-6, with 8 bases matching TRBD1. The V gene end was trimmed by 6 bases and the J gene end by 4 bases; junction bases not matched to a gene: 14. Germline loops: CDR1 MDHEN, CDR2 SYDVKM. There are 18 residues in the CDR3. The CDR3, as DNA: TGTGCCAGCAGGACCCGGGACAGGCTTTTAAGGGGGGCCAACGTCCTGACTTTC. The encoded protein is CASRTRDRLLRGANVLTF. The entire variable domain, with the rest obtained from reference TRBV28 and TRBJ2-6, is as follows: DVKVTQSSRYLVKRTGEKVFLECVQDMDHENMFWYRQDPGLGLRLIYFSYDVKMKEKGDIPEGYSVSREKKERFSLILESASTNQTSMYLCASRTRDRLLRGANVLTFGAGSRLTVL.

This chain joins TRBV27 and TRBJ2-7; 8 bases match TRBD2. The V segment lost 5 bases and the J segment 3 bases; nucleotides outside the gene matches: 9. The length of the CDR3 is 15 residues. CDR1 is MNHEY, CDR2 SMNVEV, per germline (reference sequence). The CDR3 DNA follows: TGTGCCAGCAGTGTGGCCGGGACTAGTTTCTACGAGCAGTACTTC. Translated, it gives CASSVAGTSFYEQYF.

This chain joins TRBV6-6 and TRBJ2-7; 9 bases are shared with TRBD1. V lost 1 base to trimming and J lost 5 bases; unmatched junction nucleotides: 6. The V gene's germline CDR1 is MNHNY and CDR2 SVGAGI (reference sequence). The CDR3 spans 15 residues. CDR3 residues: CASSYLGQGIDEQYF. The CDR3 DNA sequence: TGTGCCAGCAGTTACTTGGGACAGGGCATTGACGAGCAGTACTTC.

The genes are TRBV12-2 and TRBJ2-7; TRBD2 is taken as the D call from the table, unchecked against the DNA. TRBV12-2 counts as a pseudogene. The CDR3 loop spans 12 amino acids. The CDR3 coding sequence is TGTGCAAGTCGCTCTCGCTCCTACGAGCAGTACTTC. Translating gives CASRSRSYEQYF.

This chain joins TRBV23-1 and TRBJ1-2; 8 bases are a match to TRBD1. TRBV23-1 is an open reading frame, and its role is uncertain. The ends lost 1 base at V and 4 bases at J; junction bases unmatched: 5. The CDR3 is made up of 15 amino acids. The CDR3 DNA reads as TGCGCCAGCAGTCAATTGGCAGGGGGCCTCTATGGCTACACCTTC. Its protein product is CASSQLAGGLYGYTF.

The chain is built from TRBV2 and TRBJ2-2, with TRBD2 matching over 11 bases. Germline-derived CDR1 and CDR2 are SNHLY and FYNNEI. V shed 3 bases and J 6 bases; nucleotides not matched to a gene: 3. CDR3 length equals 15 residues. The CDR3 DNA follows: TGTGCCAGCAGTGAGACTAGCGGGATCGCCGGGGAGCTGTTTTTT. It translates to CASSETSGIAGELFF.

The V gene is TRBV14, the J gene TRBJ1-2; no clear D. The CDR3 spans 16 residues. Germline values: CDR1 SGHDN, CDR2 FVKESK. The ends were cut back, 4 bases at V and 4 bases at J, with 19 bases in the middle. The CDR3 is CASSPYSTRRTYGYTF. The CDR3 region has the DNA TGTGCCAGCAGCCCCTACTCGACTCGTCGTACCTATGGCTACACCTTC.

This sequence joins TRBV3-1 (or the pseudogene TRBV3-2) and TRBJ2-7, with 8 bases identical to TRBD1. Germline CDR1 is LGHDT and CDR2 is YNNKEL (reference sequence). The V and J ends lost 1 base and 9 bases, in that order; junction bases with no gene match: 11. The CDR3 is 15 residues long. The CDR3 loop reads CASSQVVTGGAGQYF. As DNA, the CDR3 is TGTGCCAGCAGCCAAGTTGTTACAGGGGGAGCGGGGCAGTACTTC.

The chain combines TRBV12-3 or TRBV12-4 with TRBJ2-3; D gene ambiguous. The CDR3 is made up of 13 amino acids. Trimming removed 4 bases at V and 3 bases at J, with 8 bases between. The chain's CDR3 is CASSSINTDTQYF. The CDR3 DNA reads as TGTGCCAGCAGTTCCATCAATACAGATACGCAGTATTTT.

The CDR3 nucleotides are TGTGCCACCAGCAGAGATACAGGGGGCCTTGAAAAACTGTTTTTT. This translates into CATSRDTGGLEKLFF. V gene TRBV15 combines with J gene TRBJ1-4; 9 bases align to TRBD1. CDR1 is LNHNV, CDR2 YYDKDF, per germline (reference sequence). The V gene end was trimmed by 0 bases and the J gene end by 7 bases; junction bases not matched to a gene: 3. There are 15 residues in the CDR3.

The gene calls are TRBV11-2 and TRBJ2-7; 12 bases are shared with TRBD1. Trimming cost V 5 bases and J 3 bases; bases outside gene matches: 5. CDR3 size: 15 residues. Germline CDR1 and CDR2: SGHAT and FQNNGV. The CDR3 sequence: CASSPRDRGLYEQYF. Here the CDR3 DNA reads TGTGCCAGCAGCCCCCGGGACAGGGGGCTCTACGAGCAGTACTTC.

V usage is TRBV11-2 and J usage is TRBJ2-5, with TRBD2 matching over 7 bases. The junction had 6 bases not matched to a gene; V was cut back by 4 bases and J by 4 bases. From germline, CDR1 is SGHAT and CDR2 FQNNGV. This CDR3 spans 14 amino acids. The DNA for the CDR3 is TGTGCCAGCAGCTCCGGACTAGTGGGAGAGACCCAGTACTTC. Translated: CASSSGLVGETQYF. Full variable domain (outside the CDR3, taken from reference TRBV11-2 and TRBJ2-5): EAGVAQSPRYKIIEKRQSVAFWCNPISGHATLYWYQQILGQGPKLLIQFQNNGVVDDSQLPKDRFSAERLKGVDSTLKIQPAKLEDSAVYLCASSSGLVGETQYFGPGTRLLVL.

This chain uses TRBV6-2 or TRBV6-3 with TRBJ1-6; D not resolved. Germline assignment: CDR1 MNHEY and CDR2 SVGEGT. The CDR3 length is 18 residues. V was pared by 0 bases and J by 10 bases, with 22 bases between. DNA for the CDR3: TGTGCCAGCAGTTACTCGTCCTCCCGAGGAGGCACGCAGTCACCCCTCCACTTT. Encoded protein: CASSYSSSRGGTQSPLHF.

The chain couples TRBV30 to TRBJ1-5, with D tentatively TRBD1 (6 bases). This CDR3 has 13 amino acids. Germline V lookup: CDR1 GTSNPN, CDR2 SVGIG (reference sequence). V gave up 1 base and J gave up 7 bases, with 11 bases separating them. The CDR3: CAWSAGADQPQHF. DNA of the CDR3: TGTGCCTGGAGTGCAGGGGCTGACCAGCCCCAGCATTTT.

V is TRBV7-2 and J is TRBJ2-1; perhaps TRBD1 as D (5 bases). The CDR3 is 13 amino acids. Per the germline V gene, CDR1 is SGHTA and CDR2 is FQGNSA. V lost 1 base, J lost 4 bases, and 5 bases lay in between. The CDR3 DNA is TGTGCCAGCAGCTTAGGACAGTACAATGAGCAGTTCTTC. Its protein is CASSLGQYNEQFF.

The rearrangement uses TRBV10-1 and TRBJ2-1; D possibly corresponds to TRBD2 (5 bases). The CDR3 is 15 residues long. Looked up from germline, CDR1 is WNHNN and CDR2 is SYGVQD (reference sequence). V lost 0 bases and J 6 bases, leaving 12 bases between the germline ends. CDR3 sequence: CASSESSGGTNEQFF. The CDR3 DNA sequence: TGCGCCAGCAGTGAGTCGTCAGGAGGAACCAATGAGCAGTTCTTC.